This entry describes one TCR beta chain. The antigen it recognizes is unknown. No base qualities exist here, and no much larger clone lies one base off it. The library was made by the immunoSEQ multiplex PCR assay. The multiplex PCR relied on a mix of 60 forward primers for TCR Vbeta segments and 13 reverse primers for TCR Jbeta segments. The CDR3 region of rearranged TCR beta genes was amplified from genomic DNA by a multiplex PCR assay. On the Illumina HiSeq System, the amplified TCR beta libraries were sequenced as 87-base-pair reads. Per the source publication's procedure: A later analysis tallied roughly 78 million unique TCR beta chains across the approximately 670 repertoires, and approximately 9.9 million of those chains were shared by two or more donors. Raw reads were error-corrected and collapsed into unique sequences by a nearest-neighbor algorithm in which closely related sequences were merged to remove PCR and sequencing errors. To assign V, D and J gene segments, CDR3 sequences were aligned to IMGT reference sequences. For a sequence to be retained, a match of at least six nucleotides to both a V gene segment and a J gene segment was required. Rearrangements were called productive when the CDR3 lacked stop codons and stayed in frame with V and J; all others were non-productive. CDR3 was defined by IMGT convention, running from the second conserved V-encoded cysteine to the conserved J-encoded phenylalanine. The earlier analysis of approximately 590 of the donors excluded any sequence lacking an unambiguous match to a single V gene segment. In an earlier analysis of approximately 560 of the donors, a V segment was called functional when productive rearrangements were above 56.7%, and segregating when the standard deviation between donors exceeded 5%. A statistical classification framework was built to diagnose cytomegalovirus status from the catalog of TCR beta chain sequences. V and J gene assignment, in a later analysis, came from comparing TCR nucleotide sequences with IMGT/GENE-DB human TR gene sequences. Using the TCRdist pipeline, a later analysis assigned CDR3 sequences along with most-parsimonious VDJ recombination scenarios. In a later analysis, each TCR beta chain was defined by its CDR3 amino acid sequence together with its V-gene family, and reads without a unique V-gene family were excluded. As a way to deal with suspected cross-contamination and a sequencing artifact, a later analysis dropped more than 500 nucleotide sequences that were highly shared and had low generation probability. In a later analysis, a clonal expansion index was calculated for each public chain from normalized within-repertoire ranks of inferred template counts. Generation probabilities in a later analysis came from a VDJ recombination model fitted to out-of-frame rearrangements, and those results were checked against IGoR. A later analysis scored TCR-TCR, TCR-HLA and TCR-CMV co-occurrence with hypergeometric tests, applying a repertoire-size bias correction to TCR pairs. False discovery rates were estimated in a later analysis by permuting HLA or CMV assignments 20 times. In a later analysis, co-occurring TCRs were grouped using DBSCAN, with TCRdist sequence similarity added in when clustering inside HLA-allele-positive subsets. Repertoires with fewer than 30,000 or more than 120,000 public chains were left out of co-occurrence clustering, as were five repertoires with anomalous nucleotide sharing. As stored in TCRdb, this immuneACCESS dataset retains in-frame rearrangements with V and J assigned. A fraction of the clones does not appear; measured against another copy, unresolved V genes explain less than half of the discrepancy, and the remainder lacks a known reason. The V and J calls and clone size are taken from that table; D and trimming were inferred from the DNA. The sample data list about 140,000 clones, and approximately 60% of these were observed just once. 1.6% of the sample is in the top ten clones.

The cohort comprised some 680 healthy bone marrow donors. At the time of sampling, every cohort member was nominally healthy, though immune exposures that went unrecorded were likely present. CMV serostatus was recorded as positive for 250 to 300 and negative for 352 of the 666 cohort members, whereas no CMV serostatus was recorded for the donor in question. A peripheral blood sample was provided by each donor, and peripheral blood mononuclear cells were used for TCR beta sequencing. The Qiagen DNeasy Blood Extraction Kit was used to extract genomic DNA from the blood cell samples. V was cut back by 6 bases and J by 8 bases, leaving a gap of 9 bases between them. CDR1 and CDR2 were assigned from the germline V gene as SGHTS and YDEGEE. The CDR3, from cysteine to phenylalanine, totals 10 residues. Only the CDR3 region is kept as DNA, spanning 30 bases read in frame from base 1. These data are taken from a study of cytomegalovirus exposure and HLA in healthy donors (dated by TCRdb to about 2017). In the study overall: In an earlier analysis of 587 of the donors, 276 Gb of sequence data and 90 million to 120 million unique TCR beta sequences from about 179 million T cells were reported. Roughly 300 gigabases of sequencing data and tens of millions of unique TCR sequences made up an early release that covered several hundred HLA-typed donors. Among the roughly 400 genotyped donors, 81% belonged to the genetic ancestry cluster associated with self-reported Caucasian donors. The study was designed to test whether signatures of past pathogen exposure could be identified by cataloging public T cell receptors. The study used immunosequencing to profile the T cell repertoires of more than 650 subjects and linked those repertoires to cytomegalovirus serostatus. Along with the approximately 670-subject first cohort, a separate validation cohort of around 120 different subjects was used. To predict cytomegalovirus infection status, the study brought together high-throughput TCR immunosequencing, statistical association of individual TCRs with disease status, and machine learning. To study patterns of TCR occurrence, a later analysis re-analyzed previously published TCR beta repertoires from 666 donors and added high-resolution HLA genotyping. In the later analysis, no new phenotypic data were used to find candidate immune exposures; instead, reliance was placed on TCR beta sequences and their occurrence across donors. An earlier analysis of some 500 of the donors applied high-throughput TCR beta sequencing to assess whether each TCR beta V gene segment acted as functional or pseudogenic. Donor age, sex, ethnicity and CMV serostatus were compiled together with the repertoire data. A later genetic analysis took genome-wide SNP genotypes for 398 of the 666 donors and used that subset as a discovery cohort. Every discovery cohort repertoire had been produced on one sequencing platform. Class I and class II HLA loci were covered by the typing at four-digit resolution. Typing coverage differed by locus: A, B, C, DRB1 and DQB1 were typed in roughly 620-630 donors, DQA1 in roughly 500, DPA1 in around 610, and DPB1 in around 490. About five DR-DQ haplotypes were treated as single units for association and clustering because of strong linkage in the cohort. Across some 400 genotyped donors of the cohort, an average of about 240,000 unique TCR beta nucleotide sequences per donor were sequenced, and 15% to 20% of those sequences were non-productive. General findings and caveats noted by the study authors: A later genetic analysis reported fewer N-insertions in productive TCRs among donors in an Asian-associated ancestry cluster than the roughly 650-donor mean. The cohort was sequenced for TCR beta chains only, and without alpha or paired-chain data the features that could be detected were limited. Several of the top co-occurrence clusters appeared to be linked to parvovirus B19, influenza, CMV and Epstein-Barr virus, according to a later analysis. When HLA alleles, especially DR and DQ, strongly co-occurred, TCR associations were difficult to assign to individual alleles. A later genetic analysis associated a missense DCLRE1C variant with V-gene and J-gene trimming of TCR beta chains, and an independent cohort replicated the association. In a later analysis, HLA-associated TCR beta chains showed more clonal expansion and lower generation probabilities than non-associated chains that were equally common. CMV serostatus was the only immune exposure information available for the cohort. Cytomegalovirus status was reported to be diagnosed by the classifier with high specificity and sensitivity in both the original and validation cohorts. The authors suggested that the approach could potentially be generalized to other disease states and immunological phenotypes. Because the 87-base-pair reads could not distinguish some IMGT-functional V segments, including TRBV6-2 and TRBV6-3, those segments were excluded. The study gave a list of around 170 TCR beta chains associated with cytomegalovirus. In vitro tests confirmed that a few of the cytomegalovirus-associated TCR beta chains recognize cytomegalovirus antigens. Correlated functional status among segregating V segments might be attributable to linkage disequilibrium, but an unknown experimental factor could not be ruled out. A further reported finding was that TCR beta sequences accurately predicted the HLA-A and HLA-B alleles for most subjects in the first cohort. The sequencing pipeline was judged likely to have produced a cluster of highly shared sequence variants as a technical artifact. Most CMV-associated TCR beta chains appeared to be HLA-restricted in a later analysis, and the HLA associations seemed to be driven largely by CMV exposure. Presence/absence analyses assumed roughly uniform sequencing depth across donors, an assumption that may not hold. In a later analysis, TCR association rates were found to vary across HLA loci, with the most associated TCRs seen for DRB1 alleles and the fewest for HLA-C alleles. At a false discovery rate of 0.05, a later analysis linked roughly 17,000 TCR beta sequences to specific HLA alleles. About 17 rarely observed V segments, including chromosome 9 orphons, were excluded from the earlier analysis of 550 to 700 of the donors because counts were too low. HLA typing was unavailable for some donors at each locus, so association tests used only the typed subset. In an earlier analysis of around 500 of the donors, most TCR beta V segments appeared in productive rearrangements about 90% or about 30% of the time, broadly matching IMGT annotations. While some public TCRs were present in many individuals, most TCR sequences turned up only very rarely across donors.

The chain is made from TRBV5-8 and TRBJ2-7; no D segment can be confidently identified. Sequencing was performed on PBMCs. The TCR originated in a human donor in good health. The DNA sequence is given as TGTGCCAGCACCTTATATAAGCAGTACTTC. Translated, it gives CASTLYKQYF. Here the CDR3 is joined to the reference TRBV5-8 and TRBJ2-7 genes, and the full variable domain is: EAGVTQSPTHLIKTRGQQATLRCSPISGHTSVYWYQQALGLGLQFLLWYDEGEERNRGNFPPRFSGRQFPNYSSELNVNALELEDSALYLCASTLYKQYFGPGTRLTVT.